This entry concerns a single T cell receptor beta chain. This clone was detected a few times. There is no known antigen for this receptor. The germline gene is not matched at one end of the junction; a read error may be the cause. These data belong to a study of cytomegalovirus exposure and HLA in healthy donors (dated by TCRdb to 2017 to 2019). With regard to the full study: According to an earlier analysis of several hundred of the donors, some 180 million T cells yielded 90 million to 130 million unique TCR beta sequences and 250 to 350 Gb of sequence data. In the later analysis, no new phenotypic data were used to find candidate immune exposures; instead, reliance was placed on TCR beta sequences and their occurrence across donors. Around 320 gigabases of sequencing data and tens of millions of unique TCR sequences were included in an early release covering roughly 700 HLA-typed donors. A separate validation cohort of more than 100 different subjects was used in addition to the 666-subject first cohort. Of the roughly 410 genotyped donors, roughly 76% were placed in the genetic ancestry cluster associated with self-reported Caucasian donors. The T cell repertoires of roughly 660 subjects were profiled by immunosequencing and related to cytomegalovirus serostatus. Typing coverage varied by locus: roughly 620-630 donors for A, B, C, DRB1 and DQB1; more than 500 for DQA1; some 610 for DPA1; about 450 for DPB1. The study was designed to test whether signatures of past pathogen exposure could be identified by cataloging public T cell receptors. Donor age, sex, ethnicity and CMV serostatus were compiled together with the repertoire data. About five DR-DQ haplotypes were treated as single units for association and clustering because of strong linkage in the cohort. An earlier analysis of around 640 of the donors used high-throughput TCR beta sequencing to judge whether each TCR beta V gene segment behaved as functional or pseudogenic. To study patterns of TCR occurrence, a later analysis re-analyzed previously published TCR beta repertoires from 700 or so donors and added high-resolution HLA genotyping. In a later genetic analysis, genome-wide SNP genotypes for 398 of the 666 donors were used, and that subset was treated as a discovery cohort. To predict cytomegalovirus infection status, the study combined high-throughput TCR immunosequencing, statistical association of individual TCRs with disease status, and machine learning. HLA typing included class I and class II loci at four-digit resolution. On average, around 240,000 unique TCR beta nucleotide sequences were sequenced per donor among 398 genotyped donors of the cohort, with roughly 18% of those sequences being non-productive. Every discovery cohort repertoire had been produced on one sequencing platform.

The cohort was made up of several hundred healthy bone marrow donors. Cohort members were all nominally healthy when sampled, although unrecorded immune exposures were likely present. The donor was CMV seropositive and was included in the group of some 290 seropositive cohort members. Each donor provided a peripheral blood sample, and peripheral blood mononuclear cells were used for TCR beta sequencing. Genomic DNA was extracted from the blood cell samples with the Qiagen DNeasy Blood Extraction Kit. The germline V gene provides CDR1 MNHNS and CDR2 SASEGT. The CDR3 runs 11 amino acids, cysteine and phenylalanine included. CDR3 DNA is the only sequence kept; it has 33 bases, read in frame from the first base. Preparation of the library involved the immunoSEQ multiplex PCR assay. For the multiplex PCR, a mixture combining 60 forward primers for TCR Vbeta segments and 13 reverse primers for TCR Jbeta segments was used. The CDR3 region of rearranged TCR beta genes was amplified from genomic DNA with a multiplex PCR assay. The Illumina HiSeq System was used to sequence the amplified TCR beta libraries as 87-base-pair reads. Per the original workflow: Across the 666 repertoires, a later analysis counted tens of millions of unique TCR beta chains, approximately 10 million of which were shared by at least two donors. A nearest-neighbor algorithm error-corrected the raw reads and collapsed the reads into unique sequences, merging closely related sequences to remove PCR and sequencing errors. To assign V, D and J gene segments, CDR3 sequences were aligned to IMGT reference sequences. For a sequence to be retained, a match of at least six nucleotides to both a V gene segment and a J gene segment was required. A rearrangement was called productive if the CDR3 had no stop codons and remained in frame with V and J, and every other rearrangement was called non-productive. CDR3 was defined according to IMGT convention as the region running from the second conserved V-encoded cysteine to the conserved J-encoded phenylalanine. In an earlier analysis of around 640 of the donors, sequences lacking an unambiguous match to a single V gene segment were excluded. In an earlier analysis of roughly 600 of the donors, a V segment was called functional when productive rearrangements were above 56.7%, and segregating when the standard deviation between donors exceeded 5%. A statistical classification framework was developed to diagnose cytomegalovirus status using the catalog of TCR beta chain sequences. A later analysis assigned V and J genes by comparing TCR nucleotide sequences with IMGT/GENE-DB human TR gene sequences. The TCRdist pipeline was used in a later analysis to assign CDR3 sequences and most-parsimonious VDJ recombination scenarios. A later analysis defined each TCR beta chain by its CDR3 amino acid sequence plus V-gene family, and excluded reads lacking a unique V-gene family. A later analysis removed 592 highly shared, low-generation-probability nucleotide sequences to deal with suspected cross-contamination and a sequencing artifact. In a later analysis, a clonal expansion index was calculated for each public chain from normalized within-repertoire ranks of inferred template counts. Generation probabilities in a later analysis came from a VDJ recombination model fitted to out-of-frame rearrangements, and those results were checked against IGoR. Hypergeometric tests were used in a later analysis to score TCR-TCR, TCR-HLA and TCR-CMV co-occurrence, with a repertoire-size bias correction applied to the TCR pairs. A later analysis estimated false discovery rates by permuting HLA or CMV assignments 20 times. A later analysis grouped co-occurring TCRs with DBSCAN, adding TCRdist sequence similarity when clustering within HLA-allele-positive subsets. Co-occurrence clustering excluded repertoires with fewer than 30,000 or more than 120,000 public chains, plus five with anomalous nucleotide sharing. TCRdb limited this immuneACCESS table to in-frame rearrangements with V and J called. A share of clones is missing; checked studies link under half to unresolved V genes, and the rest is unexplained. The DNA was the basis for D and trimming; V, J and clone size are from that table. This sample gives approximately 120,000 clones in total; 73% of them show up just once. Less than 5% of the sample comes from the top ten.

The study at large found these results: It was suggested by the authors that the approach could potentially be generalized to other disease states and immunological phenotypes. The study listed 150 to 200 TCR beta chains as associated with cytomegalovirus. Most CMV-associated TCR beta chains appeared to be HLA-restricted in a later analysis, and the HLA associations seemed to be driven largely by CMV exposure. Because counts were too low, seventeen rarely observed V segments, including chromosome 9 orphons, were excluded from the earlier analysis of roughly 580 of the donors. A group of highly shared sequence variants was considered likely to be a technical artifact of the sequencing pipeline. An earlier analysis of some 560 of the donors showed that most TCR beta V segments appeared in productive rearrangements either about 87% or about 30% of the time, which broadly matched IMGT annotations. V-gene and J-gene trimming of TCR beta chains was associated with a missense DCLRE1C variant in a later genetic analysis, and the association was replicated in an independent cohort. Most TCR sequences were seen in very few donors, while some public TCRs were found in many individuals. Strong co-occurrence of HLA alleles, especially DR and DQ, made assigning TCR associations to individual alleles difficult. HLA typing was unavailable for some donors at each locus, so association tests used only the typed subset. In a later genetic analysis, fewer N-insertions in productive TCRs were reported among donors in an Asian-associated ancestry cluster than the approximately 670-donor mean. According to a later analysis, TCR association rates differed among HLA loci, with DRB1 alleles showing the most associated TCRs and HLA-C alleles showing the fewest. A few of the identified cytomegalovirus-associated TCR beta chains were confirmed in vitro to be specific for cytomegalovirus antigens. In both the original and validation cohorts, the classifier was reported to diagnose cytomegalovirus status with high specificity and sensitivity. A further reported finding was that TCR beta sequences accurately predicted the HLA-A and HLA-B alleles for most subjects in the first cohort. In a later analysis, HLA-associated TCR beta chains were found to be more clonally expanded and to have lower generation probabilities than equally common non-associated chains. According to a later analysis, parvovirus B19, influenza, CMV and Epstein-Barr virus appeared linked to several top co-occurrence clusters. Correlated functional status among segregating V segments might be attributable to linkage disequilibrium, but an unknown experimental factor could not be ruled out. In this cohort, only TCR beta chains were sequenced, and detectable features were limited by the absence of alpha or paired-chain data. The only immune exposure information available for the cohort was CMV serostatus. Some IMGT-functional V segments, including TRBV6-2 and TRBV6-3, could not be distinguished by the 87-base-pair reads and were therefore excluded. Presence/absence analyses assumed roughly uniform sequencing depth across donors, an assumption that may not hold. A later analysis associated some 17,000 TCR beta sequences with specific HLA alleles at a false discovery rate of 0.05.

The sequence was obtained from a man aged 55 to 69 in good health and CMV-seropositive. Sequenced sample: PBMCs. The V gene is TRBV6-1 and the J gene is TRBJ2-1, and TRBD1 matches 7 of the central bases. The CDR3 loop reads CASSVRQGPIF. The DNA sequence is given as TGTGCCAGCAGTGTAAGACAGGGCCCGATCTTC.